A selection of T cell receptor beta chains follows, all from one sample in a study of blood T cell repertoires in COVID-19. Profiled with immunoSEQ multiplex PCR; TCRdb holds only in-frame clones, not every one. The sample includes about 170,000 clones, roughly 82% of them seen just once. Sequencing was done on a sample of peripheral blood. The receptors were sampled from a woman aged 65 to 85 with acute or convalescent COVID-19. CDR3s include the opening cysteine and the closing phenylalanine or tryptophan. The D gene is left open where the match is weak. Size tells how often a clone was seen (once, few, many) or the class of an expanded clone, and some rows leave it out.

size,V,J,length,D,CDR3,DNA
-,TRBV6-5,TRBJ1-1,15,-,CASRTPGGDYTEAFF,TGTGCCAGCAGGACCCCGGGGGGCGACTACACTGAAGCTTTCTTT
-,TRBV4-3,TRBJ1-6,14,TRBD1,CASSLDRLGSPLHF,TGCGCCAGCAGCCTGGACAGGTTAGGTTCACCCCTCCACTTT
few,TRBV10-3,TRBJ2-3,15,TRBD2,CAIGPGGRGTDTQYF,TGTGCCATCGGTCCGGGCGGGAGGGGCACAGATACGCAGTATTTT
once,TRBV2,TRBJ2-5,16,TRBD2,CASTRLAGGPGRDQYF,TGTGCCAGCACCAGACTAGCGGGAGGGCCAGGAAGAGACCAGTACTTC
once,TRBV19,TRBJ2-2,14,TRBD2,CASTGRVDTGELFF,TGTGCCAGTACAGGGAGGGTGGACACCGGGGAGCTGTTTTTT
-,TRBV5-1,TRBJ2-1,19,TRBD2,CASSSGGTSGAGSYNEQFF,TGCGCCAGCAGCTCCGGGGGGACTAGCGGCGCCGGCTCCTACAATGAGCAGTTCTTC
-,TRBV3-1/TRBV3-2,TRBJ1-1,14,-,CASSQSTPNTEAFF,TGTGCCAGCAGCCAATCGACACCGAACACTGAAGCTTTCTTT
-,TRBV5-1,TRBJ2-3,18,TRBD2,CASSLDGTSGRSTDTQYF,TGCGCCAGCAGCTTGGACGGGACTAGCGGGAGAAGCACAGATACGCAGTATTTT
-,TRBV10-3,TRBJ1-5,12,-,CAIGQLNQPQHF,TGTGCCATTGGACAGCTCAATCAGCCCCAGCATTTT
-,TRBV2,TRBJ2-3,13,TRBD1,CASRDRAADTQYF,TGTGCCAGCAGGGACAGGGCGGCAGATACGCAGTATTTT
-,TRBV5-1,TRBJ2-5,12,-,CASKREQETQYF,TGCGCCAGCAAGAGGGAGCAAGAGACCCAGTACTTC
-,TRBV6-2/TRBV6-3,TRBJ1-1,13,TRBD1,CASSYSRTGEAFF,TGTGCCAGCAGTTACTCGAGGACAGGAGAAGCTTTCTTT
-,TRBV14,TRBJ2-1,13,-,CASSQGSAGEQFF,TGTGCCAGCAGCCAAGGAAGCGCCGGGGAGCAGTTCTTC
-,TRBV5-4,TRBJ2-7,14,-,CASSGGGTFYEQYF,TGTGCCAGCAGCGGGGGAGGTACCTTCTACGAGCAGTACTTC
few,TRBV15,TRBJ2-1,20,-,CATSRDWTGTEWSSYNEQFF,TGTGCCACCAGCAGAGATTGGACTGGTACCGAATGGAGCTCCTACAATGAGCAGTTCTTC
-,TRBV19,TRBJ1-6,15,TRBD1,CASSTTGAYNSPLHF,TGTGCCAGTAGTACCACAGGGGCCTATAATTCACCCCTCCACTTT
-,TRBV19,TRBJ1-1,13,TRBD1,CASMGTGGTEAFF,TGTGCCAGTATGGGGACAGGGGGCACTGAAGCTTTCTTT
-,TRBV18,TRBJ1-1,13,TRBD1,CASGGTVNTEAFF,TGTGCCAGCGGGGGGACAGTGAACACTGAAGCTTTCTTT
-,TRBV28,TRBJ2-7,14,-,CASSFRRERYEQYF,TGTGCCAGCAGTTTTAGGAGGGAGAGGTACGAGCAGTACTTC
-,TRBV20-1,TRBJ1-1,15,-,CSASRGGGANTEAFF,TGCAGTGCTAGTAGGGGGGGCGGGGCAAACACTGAAGCTTTCTTT
-,TRBV3-1/TRBV3-2,TRBJ2-3,12,-,CASSQSLDTQYF,TGTGCCAGCAGCCAAAGCTTAGATACGCAGTATTTT
-,TRBV7-9,TRBJ2-1,15,TRBD2,CASRIGLAGVKKQFF,TGTGCCAGCAGGATCGGACTAGCGGGAGTGAAAAAGCAGTTCTTC
once,TRBV10-2,TRBJ2-7,19,TRBD2,CASRPDNGLAGGSSYEQYF,TGCGCCAGCAGACCTGACAACGGACTAGCGGGAGGGTCCTCCTACGAGCAGTACTTC
-,TRBV7-9,TRBJ1-5,13,-,CASSLEGDQPQHF,TGTGCCAGCAGCTTAGAGGGGGACCAGCCCCAGCATTTT
-,TRBV27,TRBJ2-5,18,TRBD2,CASSPQIILTSGDETQYF,TGTGCCAGCAGTCCACAAATCATCCTGACTAGCGGGGACGAGACCCAGTACTTC
once,TRBV11-2,TRBJ2-3,17,TRBD1,CASSLGDRYSSTDTQYF,TGTGCCAGCAGCTTGGGGGACAGATATTCTAGCACAGATACGCAGTATTTT
-,TRBV24-1,TRBJ1-2,14,TRBD1,CATRPGQGVDGYTF,TGTGCCACCAGACCGGGACAGGGGGTGGATGGCTACACCTTC
-,TRBV5-5,TRBJ2-7,16,TRBD1,CASSSRTGANYYEQYF,TGTGCCAGCAGCTCCCGGACAGGGGCGAATTACTACGAGCAGTACTTC
-,TRBV20-1,TRBJ2-7,11,-,CSARADSEQYF,TGCAGTGCTAGAGCAGATTCCGAGCAGTACTTC
-,TRBV3-1/TRBV3-2,TRBJ1-2,15,TRBD1,CASSQGTGDWNGYTF,TGTGCCAGCAGCCAAGGGACAGGGGATTGGAACGGCTACACCTTC
-,TRBV7-2,TRBJ2-1,15,-,CASSLGRRLYNEQFF,TGTGCCAGCAGCTTAGGACGGAGGCTCTACAATGAGCAGTTCTTC
-,TRBV30,TRBJ2-1,16,TRBD2,CAWSAASGGAKNEQFF,TGTGCCTGGAGTGCCGCTAGCGGGGGGGCTAAAAATGAGCAGTTCTTC
few,TRBV28,TRBJ1-5,12,-,CASRQINQPQHF,TGTGCCAGCCGACAGATAAATCAGCCCCAGCATTTT
-,TRBV4-3,TRBJ1-2,14,-,CASSQGGRSYGYTF,TGCGCCAGCAGCCAAGGGGGGAGGTCCTATGGCTACACCTTC
-,TRBV5-1,TRBJ2-2,16,-,CASSLAAGRGTGELFF,TGCGCCAGCAGCTTGGCGGCGGGGCGCGGCACCGGGGAGCTGTTTTTT
few,TRBV7-2,TRBJ1-2,16,-,CASSSQGTGRLYGYTF,TGTGCCAGCAGCTCGCAGGGGACCGGGAGGCTATATGGCTACACCTTC
-,TRBV5-1,TRBJ2-1,15,-,CASSLDTSSYNEQFF,TGCGCCAGCAGCTTGGACACGTCCAGCTACAATGAGCAGTTCTTC
once,TRBV14,TRBJ1-4,15,TRBD1,CASSPLTGRKEKLFF,TGTGCCAGCAGCCCTCTGACAGGGAGGAAAGAAAAACTGTTTTTT
once,TRBV2,TRBJ1-2,14,-,CASSERGLVYGYTF,TGTGCCAGCAGTGAACGCGGGTTGGTCTATGGCTACACCTTC
-,TRBV28,TRBJ2-7,19,TRBD2,CASSFRGPRARGDSYEQYF,TGTGCCAGCAGTTTTCGGGGTCCCAGGGCTCGGGGGGACTCCTACGAGCAGTACTTC
-,TRBV4-1,TRBJ2-2,18,TRBD2,CASSLGAGVHPYPGELFF,TGCGCCAGCAGCCTCGGTGCGGGGGTACACCCCTACCCCGGGGAGCTGTTTTTT
-,TRBV6-2/TRBV6-3,TRBJ2-3,17,TRBD2,CASSYLLAGTSTDTQYF,TGTGCCAGCAGTTACTTGCTAGCGGGGACTAGCACAGATACGCAGTATTTT
-,TRBV2,TRBJ2-7,13,TRBD2,CASSAGTSDEQYF,TGTGCCAGCAGTGCCGGGACTAGCGACGAGCAGTACTTC
-,TRBV24-1,TRBJ2-1,16,TRBD1,CATSDSRTGVWSEQFF,TGTGCCACCAGTGATTCTAGGACAGGGGTTTGGAGTGAGCAGTTCTTC
-,TRBV15,TRBJ2-5,14,-,CATSTGLHIETQYF,TGTGCCACCAGCACAGGACTCCATATTGAGACCCAGTACTTC
-,TRBV7-8,TRBJ1-2,16,TRBD1,CASSLEGTGGLYGYTF,TGTGCCAGCAGCTTAGAGGGGACAGGGGGCCTATATGGCTACACCTTC
few,TRBV28,TRBJ1-2,13,TRBD1,CASSLRGPYGYTF,TGTGCCAGCAGCCTCAGGGGGCCGTATGGCTACACCTTC
few,TRBV5-4,TRBJ2-2,15,-,CASSTGQIYTGELFF,TGTGCCAGCAGCACCGGACAGATATACACCGGGGAGCTGTTTTTT
-,TRBV6-6,TRBJ2-7,15,TRBD2,CASSSTSDPSEEQYF,TGTGCCAGCAGTTCCACTAGCGACCCCTCAGAAGAGCAGTACTTC
-,TRBV7-9,TRBJ1-1,14,TRBD1,CASSLDRVDTEAFF,TGTGCCAGCAGCTTGGACAGGGTGGACACTGAAGCTTTCTTT
-,TRBV24-1,TRBJ2-1,14,-,CATSDPRTDNEQFF,TGTGCCACCAGTGATCCCCGGACAGACAATGAGCAGTTCTTC
-,TRBV6-5,TRBJ1-5,14,TRBD1,CASGLGRGLQPQHF,TGTGCCAGCGGTCTGGGCAGGGGGCTTCAGCCCCAGCATTTT